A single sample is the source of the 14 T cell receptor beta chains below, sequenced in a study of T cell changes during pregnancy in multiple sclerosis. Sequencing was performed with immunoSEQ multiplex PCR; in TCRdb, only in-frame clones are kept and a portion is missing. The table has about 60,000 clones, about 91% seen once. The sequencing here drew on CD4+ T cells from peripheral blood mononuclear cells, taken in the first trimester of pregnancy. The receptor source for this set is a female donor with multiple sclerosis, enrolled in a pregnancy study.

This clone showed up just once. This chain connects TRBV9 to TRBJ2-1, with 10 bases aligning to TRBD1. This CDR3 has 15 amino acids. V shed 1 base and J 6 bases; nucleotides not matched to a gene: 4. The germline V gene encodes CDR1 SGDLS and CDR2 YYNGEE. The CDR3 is CASSVLGTGVNEQFF. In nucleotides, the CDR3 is TGTGCCAGCAGCGTATTGGGGACAGGGGTCAATGAGCAGTTCTTC.

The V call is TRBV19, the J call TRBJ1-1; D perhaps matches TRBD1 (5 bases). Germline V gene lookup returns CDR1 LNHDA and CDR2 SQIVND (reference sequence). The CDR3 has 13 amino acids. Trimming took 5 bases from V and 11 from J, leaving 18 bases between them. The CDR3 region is CASSVTGPTGAFF. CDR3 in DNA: TGTGCCAGTAGTGTTACAGGCCCCACTGGGGCTTTCTTT.

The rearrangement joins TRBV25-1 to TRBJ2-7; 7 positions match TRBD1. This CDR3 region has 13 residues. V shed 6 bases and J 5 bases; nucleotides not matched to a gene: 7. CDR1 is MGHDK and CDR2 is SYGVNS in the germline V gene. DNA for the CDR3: TGTGCCAGCAGCTCGACAGGGATCAACGAGCAGTACTTC. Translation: CASSSTGINEQYF.

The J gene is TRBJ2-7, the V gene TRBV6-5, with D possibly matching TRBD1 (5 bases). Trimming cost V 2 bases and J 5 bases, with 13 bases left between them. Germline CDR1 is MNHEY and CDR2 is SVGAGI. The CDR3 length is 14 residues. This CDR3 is CASSYARTMNEQYF. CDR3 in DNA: TGTGCCAGCAGTTACGCCAGGACAATGAACGAGCAGTACTTC.

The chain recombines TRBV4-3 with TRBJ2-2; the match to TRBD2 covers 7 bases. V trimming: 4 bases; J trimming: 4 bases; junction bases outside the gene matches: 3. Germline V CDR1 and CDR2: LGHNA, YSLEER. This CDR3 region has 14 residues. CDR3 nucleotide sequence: TGCGCCAGCAGCCGGGACTACAGCACCGGGGAGCTGTTTTTT. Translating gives CASSRDYSTGELFF.

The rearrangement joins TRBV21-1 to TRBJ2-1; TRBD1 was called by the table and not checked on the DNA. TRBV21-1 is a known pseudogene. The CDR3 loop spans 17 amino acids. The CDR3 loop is CASSPKTGQGGYNEQFF. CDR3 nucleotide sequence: TGTGCCAGCAGCCCCAAGACGGGACAGGGAGGCTACAATGAGCAGTTCTTC.

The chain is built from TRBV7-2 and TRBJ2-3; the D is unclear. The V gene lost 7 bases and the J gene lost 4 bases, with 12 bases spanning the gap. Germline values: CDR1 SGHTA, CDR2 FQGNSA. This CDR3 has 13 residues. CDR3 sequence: CASNLGRPDTQYF. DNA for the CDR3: TGTGCCAGCAATCTCGGCAGGCCAGATACGCAGTATTTT.

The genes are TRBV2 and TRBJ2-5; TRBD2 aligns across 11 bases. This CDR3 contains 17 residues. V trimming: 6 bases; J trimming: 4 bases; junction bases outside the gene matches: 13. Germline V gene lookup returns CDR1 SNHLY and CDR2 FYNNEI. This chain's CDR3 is CASSDVLLAGVGETQYF. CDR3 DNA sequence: TGTGCCAGCAGCGATGTACTACTAGCGGGGGTAGGAGAGACCCAGTACTTC. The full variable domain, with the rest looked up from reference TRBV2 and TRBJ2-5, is EPEVTQTPSHQVTQMGQEVILRCVPISNHLYFYWYRQILGQKVEFLVSFYNNEISEKSEIFDDQFSVERPDGSNFTLKIRSTKLEDSAMYFCASSDVLLAGVGETQYFGPGTRLLVL.

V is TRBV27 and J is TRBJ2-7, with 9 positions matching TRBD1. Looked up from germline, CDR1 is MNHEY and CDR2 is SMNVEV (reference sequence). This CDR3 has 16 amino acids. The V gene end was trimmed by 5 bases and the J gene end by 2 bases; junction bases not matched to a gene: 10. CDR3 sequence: CASSLMTGTGPYEQYF. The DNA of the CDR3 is TGTGCCAGCAGTCTAATGACCGGGACAGGGCCCTACGAGCAGTACTTC.

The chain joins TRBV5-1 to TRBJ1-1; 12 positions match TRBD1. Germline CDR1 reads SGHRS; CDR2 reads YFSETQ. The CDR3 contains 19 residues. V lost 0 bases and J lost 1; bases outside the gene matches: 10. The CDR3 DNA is TGCGCCAGCAGCTTGGTCGGGACAGGGGGCCTAGGGGCGAACACTGAAGCTTTCTTT. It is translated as CASSLVGTGGLGANTEAFF.

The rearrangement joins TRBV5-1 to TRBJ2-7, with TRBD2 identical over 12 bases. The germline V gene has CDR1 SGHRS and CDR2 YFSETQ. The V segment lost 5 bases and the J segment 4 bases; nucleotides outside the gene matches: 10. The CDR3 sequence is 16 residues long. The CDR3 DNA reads TGCGCCAGCAGACCCTTGACTAGCGGGGGAATATACGAGCAGTACTTC. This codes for CASRPLTSGGIYEQYF.

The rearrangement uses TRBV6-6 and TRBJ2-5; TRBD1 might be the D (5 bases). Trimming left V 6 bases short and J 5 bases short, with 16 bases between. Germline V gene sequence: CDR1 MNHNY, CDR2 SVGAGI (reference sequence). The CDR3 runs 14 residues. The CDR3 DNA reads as TGTGCCAGCAGCAGGACAAAGGGCTCGGAGACCCAGTACTTC. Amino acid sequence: CASSRTKGSETQYF.

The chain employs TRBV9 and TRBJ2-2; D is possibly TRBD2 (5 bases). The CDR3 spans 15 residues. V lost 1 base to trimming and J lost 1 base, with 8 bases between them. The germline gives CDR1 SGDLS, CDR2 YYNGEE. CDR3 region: CASSVNGLNTGELFF. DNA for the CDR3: TGTGCCAGCAGCGTAAACGGACTGAACACCGGGGAGCTGTTTTTT.

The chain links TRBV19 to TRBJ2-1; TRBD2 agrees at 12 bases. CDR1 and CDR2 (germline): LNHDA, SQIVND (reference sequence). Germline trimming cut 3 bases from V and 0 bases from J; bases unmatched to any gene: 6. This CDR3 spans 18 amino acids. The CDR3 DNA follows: TGTGCCAGTAGTATGACACTAGCGGGGGGAAGCTCCTACAATGAGCAGTTCTTC. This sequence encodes CASSMTLAGGSSYNEQFF.